A selection of T cell receptor beta chains follows, all from one sample in a study of T cell responses to AZD1222 COVID-19 vaccine. Using immunoSEQ multiplex PCR, the repertoire was profiled, and TCRdb retains in-frame clones only, with some absent. Among around 130,000 clones listed, more than 90% were seen once. This specimen consisted of peripheral blood, obtained 28 days after the second AZD1222 dose. All receptors come from an adult who received the AZD1222 COVID-19 vaccine. Each CDR3 is given with its conserved first and last residue. The D gene is left open where the match is weak. Clone size is given for some rows only: seen once, a few or many times, or a class if the clone is expanded.

size: .
D: .
V: TRBV6-5
length: 15
J: TRBJ2-5
CDR3: CASSYSSVGQETQYF
DNA: TGTGCCAGCAGTTACTCCTCGGTGGGGCAAGAGACCCAGTACTTC

size: .
D: .
V: TRBV5-8
length: 15
J: TRBJ1-4
CDR3: CASSFPGRESEKLFF
DNA: TGTGCCAGCAGCTTTCCCGGGAGGGAGAGTGAAAAACTGTTTTTT

size: .
D: .
V: TRBV7-2
length: 13
J: TRBJ1-2
CDR3: CASSLPGGLGYTF
DNA: TGTGCCAGCAGCTTACCGGGAGGTCTGGGCTACACCTTC

size: .
D: TRBD1
V: TRBV6-2/TRBV6-3
length: 14
J: TRBJ2-7
CDR3: CASSRTGESYEQYF
DNA: TGTGCCAGCAGTCGGACAGGGGAGTCCTACGAGCAGTACTTC

size: .
D: .
V: TRBV7-3
length: 14
J: TRBJ2-2
CDR3: CASSLGTVTGELFF
DNA: TGTGCCAGCAGCTTGGGAACCGTCACCGGGGAGCTGTTTTTT

size: .
D: .
V: TRBV12-3/TRBV12-4
length: 13
J: TRBJ2-1
CDR3: CASSFSGTGEQFF
DNA: TGTGCCAGCAGTTTTTCAGGGACCGGTGAGCAGTTCTTC

size: .
D: .
V: TRBV19
length: 17
J: TRBJ2-2
CDR3: CASSYGGIDKNTGELFF
DNA: TGTGCCAGTAGTTACGGGGGAATAGACAAGAACACCGGGGAGCTGTTTTTT

size: .
D: .
V: TRBV19
length: 13
J: TRBJ2-7
CDR3: CASSADSPYEQYF
DNA: TGTGCCAGTAGTGCCGACAGTCCCTACGAGCAGTACTTC

size: .
D: .
V: TRBV6-6
length: 14
J: TRBJ1-2
CDR3: CASMLGQTNYGYTF
DNA: TGTGCCAGCATGTTAGGACAGACTAACTATGGCTACACCTTC

size: .
D: .
V: TRBV27
length: 13
J: TRBJ2-1
CDR3: CATRGTTIDEQFF
DNA: TGTGCCACCCGGGGGACAACCATAGATGAGCAGTTCTTC

size: .
D: .
V: TRBV7-9
length: 14
J: TRBJ1-3
CDR3: CASSFNRAGNTIYF
DNA: TGTGCCAGCAGCTTCAACAGGGCTGGAAACACCATATATTTT

size: once
D: .
V: TRBV6-2/TRBV6-3
length: 16
J: TRBJ2-1
CDR3: CASSSPPGLTGNEQFF
DNA: TGTGCCAGCAGTTCCCCTCCGGGATTGACGGGCAATGAGCAGTTCTTC

size: .
D: TRBD1
V: TRBV7-2
length: 14
J: TRBJ1-1
CDR3: CASSLGGRGLQSFF
DNA: TGTGCCAGCAGCTTAGGTGGCAGGGGGCTCCAGAGTTTCTTT